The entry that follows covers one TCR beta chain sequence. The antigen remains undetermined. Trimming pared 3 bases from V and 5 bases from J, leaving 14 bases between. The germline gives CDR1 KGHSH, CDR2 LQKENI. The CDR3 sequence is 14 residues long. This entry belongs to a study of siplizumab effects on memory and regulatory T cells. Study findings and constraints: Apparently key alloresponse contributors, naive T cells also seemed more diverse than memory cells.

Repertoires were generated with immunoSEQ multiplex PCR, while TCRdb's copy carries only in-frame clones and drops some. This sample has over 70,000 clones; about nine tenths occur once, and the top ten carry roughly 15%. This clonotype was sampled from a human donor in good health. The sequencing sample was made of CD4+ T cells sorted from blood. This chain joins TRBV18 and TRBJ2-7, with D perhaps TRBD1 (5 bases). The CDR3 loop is CASSPRQGVNEQYF. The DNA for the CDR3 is TGTGCCAGCTCACCGCGGCAGGGCGTCAACGAGCAGTACTTC.